This T cell receptor (beta chain) was captured in a study of PD-1 blockade in classical Hodgkin lymphoma. Study findings and constraints: CD8+ TCR diversity did not rise significantly by C4D1, unlike CD4+.

Brentuximab vedotin exposure varied, and every patient relapsed after autologous stem cell transplantation. With respect to this clone: Its antigen is not known.

Sequencing used immunoSEQ multiplex PCR; TCRdb keeps in-frame clones, though not all of them. The sample lists 22,000 or so clones; just under 80% were seen once. The CDR3 runs to 14 residues. Germline lookup yields CDR1 KGHSH and CDR2 LQKENI. Trimming left V 2 bases short and J 0 bases short, with 6 bases between. The chain joins TRBV18 to TRBJ2-3, with TRBD2 as a possible D gene (5 bases). The receptor was isolated from a human donor with classical Hodgkin lymphoma. The sequenced sample was peripheral blood mononuclear cells (PBMCs), obtained before the second cycle of nivolumab. The CDR3 loop reads CASSPTGSTDTQYF. CDR3 DNA: TGTGCCAGCTCACCAACGGGAAGCACAGATACGCAGTATTTT.